A selection of T cell receptor beta chains follows, all from one sample in a study of cytomegalovirus exposure and HLA in healthy donors. This table comes from immunoSEQ multiplex PCR, and its TCRdb copy is limited to in-frame clones, with some not included. The sample comprises fewer than 150,000 clones, 15% to 19% of which are singletons, and 1.9% rests with the top ten. The sequencing sample was made of PBMCs. These receptors came from a woman under 30 in good health and CMV-seronegative. CDR3s include the opening cysteine and the closing phenylalanine or tryptophan. A D gene is named only where the DNA matches it firmly. Clone size appears in some rows only: once, few, many, or a class for an expanded clone.

v_gene	d_gene	abundance	j_gene	CDR3aa	CDR3nt
TRBV18	TRBD1	few	TRBJ1-6	CASSPNLDRGNSPLHF	TGTGCCAGCTCGCCTAATCTGGACAGGGGAAATTCACCCCTCCACTTT
TRBV4-2	-	-	TRBJ1-2	CASSQERSLNYGYTF	TGTGCCAGCAGCCAAGAAAGGAGTCTAAACTATGGCTACACCTTC
TRBV30	-	few	TRBJ1-1	CAWRSLGDTGFF	TGTGCCTGGCGCTCACTGGGGGACACGGGTTTCTTT
TRBV10-3	-	-	TRBJ2-2	CAISEGRGTGELFF	TGTGCCATCAGTGAAGGTCGAGGCACCGGGGAGCTGTTTTTT
TRBV2	TRBD1	few	TRBJ1-2	CASSPSTDRAYGYTF	TGTGCCAGCAGTCCCTCGACAGACAGGGCTTATGGCTACACCTTC
TRBV28	-	few	TRBJ1-2	CASTTGQKGYTF	TGTGCCAGCACGACAGGTCAAAAGGGCTACACCTTC
TRBV30	TRBD1	few	TRBJ1-5	CAWSADRDRQPQHF	TGTGCCTGGAGTGCCGACAGGGATCGTCAGCCCCAGCATTTT
TRBV4-2	TRBD2	few	TRBJ2-1	CASSQELAGVYNEQFF	TGTGCCAGCAGCCAAGAACTAGCGGGAGTCTACAATGAGCAGTTCTTC
TRBV5-6	-	few	TRBJ1-6	CASSLGAVDSPLHF	TGTGCCAGCAGCTTGGGGGCTGTGGATTCACCCCTCCACTTT
TRBV5-1	TRBD1	few	TRBJ2-7	CASSLGDRGTHEQYF	TGCGCCAGCAGCTTGGGGGACAGGGGAACCCACGAGCAGTACTTC
TRBV10-3	-	-	TRBJ1-2	CAISESWGGNYGYTF	TGTGCCATCAGTGAGTCTTGGGGGGGTAACTATGGCTACACCTTC
TRBV29-1	-	few	TRBJ1-1	CSVDGDMNTEAFF	TGCAGCGTTGACGGCGACATGAACACTGAAGCTTTCTTT
TRBV7-9	TRBD1	-	TRBJ1-4	CASSKSGGGNEKLFF	TGTGCCAGCAGCAAGTCAGGGGGTGGCAATGAAAAACTGTTTTTT
TRBV7-8	-	-	TRBJ2-5	CASSLGRGETQYF	TGTGCCAGCAGCTTAGGCAGGGGAGAGACCCAGTACTTC
TRBV5-6	TRBD2	-	TRBJ2-7	CASNSGWGGVNEQYF	TGTGCCAGCAACTCGGGGTGGGGGGGAGTGAACGAGCAGTACTTC
TRBV9	-	-	TRBJ1-3	CASSPRASGNTIYF	TGTGCCAGCAGCCCTCGAGCCTCTGGAAACACCATATATTTT
TRBV19	TRBD2	few	TRBJ2-7	CASSIDRPQASGSHEQYF	TGTGCCAGTAGTATAGATCGCCCCCAGGCTAGCGGGAGCCACGAGCAGTACTTC
TRBV29-1	TRBD2	few	TRBJ2-7	CSVLGGKTRYEQYF	TGCAGCGTTCTCGGGGGGAAAACGAGATACGAGCAGTACTTC
TRBV6-6	TRBD2	-	TRBJ2-7	CASSYSTSGRYEQYF	TGTGCCAGCAGTTACTCGACTAGCGGACGCTACGAGCAGTACTTC
TRBV4-2	TRBD1	-	TRBJ2-2	CASSQDRGIGELFF	TGTGCCAGCAGCCAAGACAGGGGGATTGGGGAGCTGTTTTTT
TRBV18	-	-	TRBJ1-1	CASSEANTEAFF	TGTGCCAGCTCAGAGGCAAACACTGAAGCTTTCTTT
TRBV19	-	few	TRBJ2-3	CASSSLVGAVDTQYF	TGTGCCAGTAGCTCCCTAGTGGGAGCTGTAGATACGCAGTATTTT